The 4 T cell receptor beta chains in this list originate from one sample, sequenced in a study of vaccination effects on CD4 cells after COVID-19. It was after 10 days of culture that CD4+ T cells were isolated. These receptors have no known antigen. Measured with immunoSEQ multiplex PCR; TCRdb has only the in-frame clones, and not every one. The sample holds about 66,000 clones, 72% seen once. The sample in question was CD4+ T cells from PBMCs cultured without peptide, obtained before COVID-19 vaccination. These receptors were taken from a human donor who had a prior SARS-CoV-2 infection.

The chain combines TRBV24-1 with TRBJ2-1, with TRBD2 identical over 13 bases. CDR1 and CDR2 (germline): KGHDR, SFDVKD. J was trimmed by 4 bases and V by 3 bases; bases with no gene match: 11. This CDR3 has 19 residues. The CDR3 reads CATSDPKTSGGSDYNEQFF. DNA of the CDR3: TGTGCCACCAGTGATCCCAAGACTAGCGGGGGGTCGGATTACAATGAGCAGTTCTTC.

The chain has TRBV11-2 and TRBJ2-2; 11 positions match TRBD2. Trimming at V came to 4 bases and at J to 6 bases, leaving 7 bases not matched to a gene. The CDR3 has 16 residues. The germline V gene has CDR1 SGHAT and CDR2 FQNNGV. Here the CDR3 reads CASSSTIAGGPGELFF. The CDR3 DNA reads as TGTGCCAGCAGCTCCACAATAGCGGGGGGGCCCGGGGAGCTGTTTTTT.

The gene calls are TRBV7-2 and TRBJ1-2; no firm D call. The V gene lost 1 base and the J gene lost 0 bases, with 6 bases spanning the gap. Germline loops: CDR1 SGHTA, CDR2 FQGNSA. This CDR3 has 14 amino acids. The CDR3 here is CASSLGHTNYGYTF. The CDR3 DNA follows: TGTGCCAGCAGCTTAGGTCACACTAACTATGGCTACACCTTC.

V usage is TRBV9 and J usage is TRBJ2-4; 11 bases are shared with TRBD2. V was clipped by 4 bases and J by 13 bases; unmatched bases: 16. This CDR3 has 16 amino acids. Germline V lookup: CDR1 SGDLS, CDR2 YYNGEE. CDR3 bases: TGTGCCAGCAGCCCAACCCCCCTAATAGCGGGGGGGCAGCAGTACTTC. Protein: CASSPTPLIAGGQQYF.